The 26 T cell receptor beta chains below were found in one sample sequenced in a study of T cell repertoires in cytomegalovirus infection. TCRdb redid the calling of the reads with MiXCR, one entry per CDR3 protein. This table holds fewer than 300,000 distinct CDR3 sequences, about 26% found once. Sample: PBMCs. The receptors here all came from a human donor in good health (CMV status not recorded). Some clones in this sample may be carry-over from other donors' samples.

V usage is TRBV7-4 and J usage is TRBJ2-3; maybe TRBD2 (6 bases). The CDR3 runs 19 residues. V was trimmed by 8 bases and J by 2 bases, leaving 29 bases between them. Germline CDR1 SGHVT, CDR2 SQSDAQ. The CDR3: CASGGPDIREDCDTDTQYF. The CDR3 bases are TGTGCCAGCGGTGGACCTGATATAAGGGAGGATTGTGACACAGATACGCAGTATTTT. Combining the CDR3 with reference TRBV7-4 and TRBJ2-3 gives the whole variable domain GAGVSQSPRYKVAKRGRDVALRCDSISGHVTLYWYRQTLGQGSEVLTYSQSDAQRDKSGRPSGRFSAERPERSVSTLKIQRTEQGDSAVYLCASGGPDIREDCDTDTQYFGPGTRLTVL.

This sequence joins TRBV6-5 and TRBJ2-1; 9 bases line up with TRBD1. Germline V CDR1 and CDR2: MNHEY, SVGAGI. CDR3 length: 16 residues. Unmatched junction bases numbered 2, after V lost 0 bases and J lost 2 bases. The CDR3 here is CASSYSRTGAYNEQFF. The CDR3 bases are TGTGCCAGCAGTTACTCACGGACAGGGGCCTACAATGAGCAGTTCTTC.

This clonotype was counted between two and nine times. The chain uses TRBV2 and TRBJ2-1, with TRBD2 matching over 9 bases. This CDR3 has 15 amino acids. The V gene's germline CDR1 is SNHLY and CDR2 FYNNEI. The J segment lost 0 bases and the V segment lost 8 bases, leaving 5 bases of the junction unmatched. The CDR3 sequence: CASGSGSYSYNEQFF. DNA for the CDR3: TGTGCCAGCGGTAGCGGGAGTTACTCCTACAATGAGCAGTTCTTC.

V usage is TRBV28 and J usage is TRBJ2-1; D possibly corresponds to TRBD1 (5 bases). The CDR3 consists of 15 residues. Trimming stripped 6 bases from V and 2 bases from J, with 14 bases between. Germline loops: CDR1 MDHEN, CDR2 SYDVKM. The CDR3: CASRRYRSPYNEQFF. The DNA of the CDR3 is TGTGCCAGCAGACGCTACAGGAGTCCCTACAATGAGCAGTTCTTC.

This clonotype has ten or more counts. The chain employs TRBV7-2 and TRBJ2-7; 14 bases fit TRBD2. Germline V gives CDR1 SGHTA, CDR2 FQGNSA. V was pared by 5 bases and J by 7 bases, with 7 bases of the junction left unmatched. The CDR3 extends over 15 amino acids. DNA of the CDR3: TGTGCCAGCAGCAAGGGACTAGCGGGAGTGGGTGAGCAGTACTTC. Residues: CASSKGLAGVGEQYF.

This clonotype appeared a few times. V is TRBV28 and J is TRBJ1-6; D is undetermined. Trimming stripped 6 bases from V and 10 bases from J, with 10 bases between. Germline assignment: CDR1 MDHEN and CDR2 SYDVKM. This CDR3 contains 12 residues. CDR3 coding DNA: TGTGCCAGCAGGCCACTAACATCACCCCTCCACTTT. It encodes CASRPLTSPLHF.

This rearrangement joins TRBV30 to TRBJ1-6; TRBD1 might be the D (5 bases). The V gene lost 4 bases and the J gene lost 5 bases, with 12 bases spanning the gap. The CDR3 contains 14 residues. From germline, CDR1 is GTSNPN and CDR2 SVGIG (reference sequence). The CDR3 loop is CAWITTDNNSPLHF. The CDR3 coding sequence is TGTGCCTGGATTACGACAGATAATAATTCACCCCTCCACTTT.

CDR3 in amino acids: CASSRDRPYEQYF. The DNA of the CDR3 is TGCGCCAGCAGTAGGGACAGACCCTACGAGCAGTACTTC. The chain combines TRBV5-1 with TRBJ2-7, with 7 bases matching TRBD1. The CDR3 covers 13 residues. V was pared by 5 bases and J by 2 bases, with 4 bases of the junction left unmatched. Germline V gives CDR1 SGHRS, CDR2 YFSETQ.

The chain links TRBV5-1 to TRBJ2-1, with 9 nucleotides matching TRBD1. Trimming removed 0 bases from V and 9 bases from J; junction bases left unmatched: 7. The CDR3 runs 15 residues. The V gene's germline CDR1 is SGHRS and CDR2 YFSETQ. CDR3 residues: CASSLGDRVPGEQFF. CDR3 DNA sequence: TGCGCCAGCAGCTTGGGGGACAGGGTCCCGGGTGAGCAGTTCTTC.

This clonotype was counted many times. At one end the junction does not follow the germline gene, possibly because of a read error. The chain is built from TRBV7-9 and TRBJ2-5; TRBD2 matches 8 bases. Germline-derived CDR1 and CDR2 are SEHNR and FQNEAQ (reference sequence). This CDR3 comprises 13 residues. CDR3 amino acids: CASSIAGQETQYF. The CDR3 DNA reads TGTGCCAGCAGCATAGCGGGACAAGAGACCCAGTACTTC.

This clonotype was seen at least ten times. The gene calls are TRBV29-1 and TRBJ2-1; D not resolved. The V gene's germline CDR1 is SQVTM and CDR2 ANQGSEA. V was clipped by 4 bases and J by 8 bases, with 12 bases between them. This CDR3 contains 12 residues. The CDR3 bases are TGCAGCGTTGTGACGGGCTGGGATGAGCAGTTCTTC. This translates into CSVVTGWDEQFF.

CDR3: CASSGDRGFYEQYF. CDR3 coding DNA: TGTGCCAGCAGTGGGGACAGGGGATTCTACGAGCAGTACTTC. The J gene is TRBJ2-7, the V gene TRBV2; the match to TRBD1 covers 10 bases. Looked up from germline, CDR1 is SNHLY and CDR2 is FYNNEI. With V trimmed by 4 bases and J by 3 bases, 3 bases remained unmatched. This CDR3 has 14 residues.

This clonotype appeared many times. The chain couples TRBV7-2 to TRBJ1-5, with unresolved D. The CDR3 is 15 amino acids. Trimming stripped 5 bases from V and 2 bases from J, with 13 bases between. CDR1 and CDR2 (germline): SGHTA, FQGNSA. CDR3 in DNA: TGTGCCAGCAGCCCGGACCTCGGCGGCAATCAGCCCCAGCATTTT. It encodes CASSPDLGGNQPQHF.

V gene TRBV7-6 combines with J gene TRBJ1-2; tentative D call: TRBD1 (5 bases). Trimming pared 1 base from V and 13 bases from J, leaving 13 bases between. CDR1 is SGHVS and CDR2 is FNYEAQ in the germline V gene. The CDR3 is 12 residues long. The CDR3 DNA follows: TGTGCCAGCAGCTTAGAGCTGGGGCAATTCACCTTC. Translated: CASSLELGQFTF.

CDR3 in amino acids: CASSDSAGGADTQYF. Here the CDR3 DNA reads TGTGCCAGCAGTGACTCGGCGGGGGGGGCCGATACGCAGTATTTT. The chain links TRBV6-4 to TRBJ2-3; 9 bases map to TRBD2. The length of the CDR3 is 15 residues. With V trimmed by 0 bases and J by 6 bases, 4 bases remained unmatched. CDR1 is MRHNA, CDR2 SNTAGT, per germline.

The genes are TRBV20-1 and TRBJ1-2; 7 bases map to TRBD1. The V segment lost 1 base and the J segment 9 bases; nucleotides outside the gene matches: 8. Germline V lookup: CDR1 DFQATT, CDR2 SNEGSKA (reference sequence). CDR3 length: 13 amino acids. This chain's CDR3 is CSARVPEGARYTF. DNA for the CDR3: TGCAGTGCTAGAGTTCCCGAGGGGGCACGCTACACCTTC.

This clonotype was counted only a few times. The rearrangement links TRBV28 to TRBJ2-3; D unclear. Germline V CDR1 and CDR2: MDHEN, SYDVKM. This CDR3 comprises 14 residues. V gave up 4 bases and J gave up 4 bases, with 12 bases separating them. The CDR3 DNA is TGTGCCAGCAGTTCACCCGCTGGGCCAGATACGCAGTATTTT. It is translated as CASSSPAGPDTQYF.

This clonotype was seen only a few times. The CDR3 is CAITMTRPGEQFF. The DNA of the CDR3 is TGTGCCATCACTATGACACGGCCTGGTGAGCAGTTCTTC. This chain joins TRBV10-3 and TRBJ2-1; D is undetermined. Trimming took off 7 bases at V and 9 bases at J, with 16 bases between the two ends. This CDR3 comprises 13 residues. Germline V lookup: CDR1 ENHRY, CDR2 SYGVKD.

V gene TRBV30 combines with J gene TRBJ1-2; possible D gene TRBD1, 6 bases. Germline CDR1 and CDR2: GTSNPN and SVGIG (reference sequence). V was clipped by 0 bases and J by 0 bases, with 8 bases between them. This CDR3 has 14 amino acids. The DNA for the CDR3 is TGTGCCTGGAGTGTGACAGGAACTAACTATGGCTACACCTTC. Protein: CAWSVTGTNYGYTF.

At least ten counts were recorded for this clonotype. The V and J genes are TRBV12-3 or TRBV12-4 and TRBJ1-6; D remains ambiguous. Between the trimmed V and J ends, which lost 10 bases and 0 bases, there was a span of 10 bases. The CDR3 contains 14 residues. CDR3 protein: CATGGSSYNSPLHF. CDR3 sequence (DNA): TGTGCCACCGGTGGGAGCTCCTATAATTCACCCCTCCACTTT.

This rearrangement joins TRBV28 to TRBJ1-4; D is unresolved. V gave up 4 bases and J gave up 3 bases, with 6 bases separating them. CDR1 and CDR2 from the germline V gene are MDHEN and SYDVKM. The CDR3 is 13 amino acids. CDR3 loop: CASSSDPNEKLFF. CDR3 in DNA: TGTGCCAGCAGTTCGGACCCTAATGAAAAACTGTTTTTT.

V and J are TRBV6-2 or TRBV6-3 and TRBJ2-7; 7 bases are shared with TRBD1. This CDR3 spans 16 amino acids. CDR1 is MNHEY, CDR2 SVGEGT, per germline. J lost 2 bases, V lost 6 bases, and 13 bases had no gene match. As DNA, the CDR3 is TGTGCCAGCAGAGACGCCCGAAGGGGGACAGCCTACGAGCAGTACTTC. Amino acid sequence: CASRDARRGTAYEQYF.

This clonotype was detected a few times. V usage is TRBV11-2 and J usage is TRBJ2-2, with a weak D call TRBD1 (6 bases). V was pared by 4 bases and J by 0 bases, with 12 bases between. The V gene's germline CDR1 is SGHAT and CDR2 FQNNGV. The CDR3 sequence is 16 residues long. CDR3 nucleotide sequence: TGTGCCAGCAGCTCCGGGACACGGACGAACACCGGGGAGCTGTTTTTT. The encoded protein is CASSSGTRTNTGELFF.

This clonotype was seen at least ten times. The chain combines TRBV6-1 with TRBJ2-7; a possible D gene is TRBD1 (5 bases). This CDR3 contains 13 residues. Trimming pared 3 bases from V and 3 bases from J, leaving 9 bases between. Looked up from germline, CDR1 is MNHNS and CDR2 is SASEGT. The CDR3 region has the DNA TGTGCCAGCAGTGACAGGGTTCTCTACGAGCAGTACTTC. It codes for CASSDRVLYEQYF.

This sequence joins TRBV30 and TRBJ2-7; a possible D gene is TRBD1 (5 bases). Germline V gene lookup returns CDR1 GTSNPN and CDR2 SVGIG (reference sequence). This CDR3 region has 13 residues. CDR3 sequence: CVRDCRAPYEQYF. For the CDR3, the DNA is TGTGTCCGAGACTGCAGGGCCCCTTACGAGCAGTACTTC.

The genes are TRBV2 and TRBJ2-7; either TRBD1 or TRBD2 may supply D (5 bases each). Germline V gene data show CDR1 as SNHLY and CDR2 as FYNNEI. This CDR3 region has 14 residues. Trimming cost V 10 bases and J 6 bases, with 22 bases left between them. Written as DNA, the CDR3 is TGTGCCACCGAAGGACACGTAAGAGGGTCCGAGCAGTACTTC. Translating it yields CATEGHVRGSEQYF.